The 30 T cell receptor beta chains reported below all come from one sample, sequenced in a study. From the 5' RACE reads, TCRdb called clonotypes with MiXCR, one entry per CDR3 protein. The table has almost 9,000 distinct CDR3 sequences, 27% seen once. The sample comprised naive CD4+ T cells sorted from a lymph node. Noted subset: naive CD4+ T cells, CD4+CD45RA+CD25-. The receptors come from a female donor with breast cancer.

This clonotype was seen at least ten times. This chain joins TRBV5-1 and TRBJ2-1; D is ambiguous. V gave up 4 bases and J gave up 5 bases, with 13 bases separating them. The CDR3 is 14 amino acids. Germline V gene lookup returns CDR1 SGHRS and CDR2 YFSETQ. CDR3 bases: TGCGCCAGCAGCAGGTCGTTTTCTAACAATGAGCAGTTCTTC. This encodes CASSRSFSNNEQFF.

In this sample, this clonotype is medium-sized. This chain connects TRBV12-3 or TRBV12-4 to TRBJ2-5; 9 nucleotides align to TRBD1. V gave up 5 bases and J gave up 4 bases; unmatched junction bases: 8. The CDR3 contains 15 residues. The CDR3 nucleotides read TGTGCCAGCAGTCCGGGACAGGGAAACTCAGAGACCCAGTACTTC. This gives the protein CASSPGQGNSETQYF.

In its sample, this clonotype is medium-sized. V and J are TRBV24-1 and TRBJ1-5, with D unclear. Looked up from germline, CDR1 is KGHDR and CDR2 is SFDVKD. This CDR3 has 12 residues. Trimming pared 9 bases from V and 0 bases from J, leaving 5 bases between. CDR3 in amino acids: CATSDSNQPQHF. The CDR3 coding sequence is TGTGCCACCTCCGATAGCAATCAGCCCCAGCATTTT.

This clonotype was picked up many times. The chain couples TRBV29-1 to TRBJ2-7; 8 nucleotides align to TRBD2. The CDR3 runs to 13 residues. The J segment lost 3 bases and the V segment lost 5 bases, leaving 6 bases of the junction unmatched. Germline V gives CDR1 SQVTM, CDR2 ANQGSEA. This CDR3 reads CSVSAGVGYEQYF. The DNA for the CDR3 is TGCAGCGTTTCAGCGGGAGTCGGCTACGAGCAGTACTTC.

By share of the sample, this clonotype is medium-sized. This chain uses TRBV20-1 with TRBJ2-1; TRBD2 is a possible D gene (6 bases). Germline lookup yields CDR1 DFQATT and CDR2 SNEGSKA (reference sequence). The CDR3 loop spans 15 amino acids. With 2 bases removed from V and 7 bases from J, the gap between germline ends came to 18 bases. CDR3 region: CSARTPGLPSNEQFF. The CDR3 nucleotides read TGCAGTGCTAGAACTCCGGGACTTCCTTCTAATGAGCAGTTCTTC.

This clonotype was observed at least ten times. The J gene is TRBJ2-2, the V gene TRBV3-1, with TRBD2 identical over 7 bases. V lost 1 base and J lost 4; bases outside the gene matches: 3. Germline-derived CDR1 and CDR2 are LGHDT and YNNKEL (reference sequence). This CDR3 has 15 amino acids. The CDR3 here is CASSQGGEGTGELFF. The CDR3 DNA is TGTGCCAGCAGCCAAGGTGGGGAGGGCACCGGGGAGCTGTTTTTT. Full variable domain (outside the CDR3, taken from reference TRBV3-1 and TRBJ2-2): DTAVSQTPKYLVTQMGNDKSIKCEQNLGHDTMYWYKQDSKKFLKIMFSYNNKELIINETVPNRFSPKSPDKAHLNLHINSLELGDSAVYFCASSQGGEGTGELFFGEGSRLTVL.

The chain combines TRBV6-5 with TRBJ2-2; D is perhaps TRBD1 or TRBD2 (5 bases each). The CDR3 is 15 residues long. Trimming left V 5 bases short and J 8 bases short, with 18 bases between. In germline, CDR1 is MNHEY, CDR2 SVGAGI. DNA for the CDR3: TGTGCCAGCAGTAGGGGACGCACGTGCACAGGGGAGCTGTTTTTT. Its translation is CASSRGRTCTGELFF.

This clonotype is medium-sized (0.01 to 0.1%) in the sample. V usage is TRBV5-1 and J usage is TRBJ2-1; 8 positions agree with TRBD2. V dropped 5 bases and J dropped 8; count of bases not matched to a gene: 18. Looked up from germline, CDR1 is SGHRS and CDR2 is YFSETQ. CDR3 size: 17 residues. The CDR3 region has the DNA TGCGCCAGCAGAGTGGAGGGTCGGGGTAGCGGGAATTATGAGCAGTTCTTC. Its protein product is CASRVEGRGSGNYEQFF.

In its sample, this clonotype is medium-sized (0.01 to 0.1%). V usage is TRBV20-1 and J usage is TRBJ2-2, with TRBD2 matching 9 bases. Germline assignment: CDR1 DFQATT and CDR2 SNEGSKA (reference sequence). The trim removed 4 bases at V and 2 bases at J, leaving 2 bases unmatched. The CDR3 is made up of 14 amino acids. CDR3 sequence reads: CSATSGANTGELFF. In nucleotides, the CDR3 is TGCAGTGCTACTAGCGGGGCCAACACCGGGGAGCTGTTTTTT.

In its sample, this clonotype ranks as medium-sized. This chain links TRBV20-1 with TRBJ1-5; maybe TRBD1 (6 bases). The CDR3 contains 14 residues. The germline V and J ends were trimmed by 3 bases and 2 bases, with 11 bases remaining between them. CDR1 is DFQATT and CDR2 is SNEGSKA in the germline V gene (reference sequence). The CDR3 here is CSASSRGRNQPQHF. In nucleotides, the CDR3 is TGCAGTGCTAGTTCCAGGGGTCGCAATCAGCCCCAGCATTTT.

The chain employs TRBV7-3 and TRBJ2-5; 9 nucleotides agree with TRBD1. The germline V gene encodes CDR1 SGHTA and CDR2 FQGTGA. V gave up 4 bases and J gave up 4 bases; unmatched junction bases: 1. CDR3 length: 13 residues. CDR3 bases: TGTGCCAGCAGCTCGGACAGGGGAGAGACCCAGTACTTC. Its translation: CASSSDRGETQYF.

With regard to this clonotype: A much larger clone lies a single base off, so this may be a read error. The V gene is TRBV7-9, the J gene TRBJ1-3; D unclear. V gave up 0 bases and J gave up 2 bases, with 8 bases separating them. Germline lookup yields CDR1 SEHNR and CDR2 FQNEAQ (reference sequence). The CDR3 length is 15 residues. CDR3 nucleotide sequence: TGTGCCAGCAGCTTAGCGGGGTACCCTGGAAACACCATATATTTT. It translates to CASSLAGYPGNTIYF. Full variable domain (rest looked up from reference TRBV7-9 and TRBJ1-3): DTGVSQNPRHKITKRGQNVTFRCDPISEHNRLYWYRQTLGQGPEFLTYFQNEAQLEKSRLLSDRFSAERPKGSFSTLEIQRTEQGDSAMYLCASSLAGYPGNTIYFGEGSWLTVV.

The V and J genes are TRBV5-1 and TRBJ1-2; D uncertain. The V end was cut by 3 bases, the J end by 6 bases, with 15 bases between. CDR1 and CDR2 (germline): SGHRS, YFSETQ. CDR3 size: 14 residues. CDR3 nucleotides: TGCGCCAGCAGCTATCCCTCAAGGGCTGATGGCTACACCTTC. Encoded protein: CASSYPSRADGYTF.

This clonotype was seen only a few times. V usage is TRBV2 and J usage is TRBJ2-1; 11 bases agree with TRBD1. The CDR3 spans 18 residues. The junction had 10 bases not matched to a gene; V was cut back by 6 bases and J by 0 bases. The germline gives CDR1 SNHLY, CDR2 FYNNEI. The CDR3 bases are TGTGCCAGCAGCGATCCCGGGACAGGGGGTCCCTCCTACAATGAGCAGTTCTTC. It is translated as CASSDPGTGGPSYNEQFF.

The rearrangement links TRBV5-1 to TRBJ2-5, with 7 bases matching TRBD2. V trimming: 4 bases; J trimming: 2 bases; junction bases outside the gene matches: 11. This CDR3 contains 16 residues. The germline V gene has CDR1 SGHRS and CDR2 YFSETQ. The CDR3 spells CASSIRERGEQETQYF. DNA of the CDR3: TGCGCCAGCAGCATAAGAGAGCGGGGCGAACAAGAGACCCAGTACTTC.

CDR3 region: CASSYEGSADTEAFF. CDR3 nucleotide sequence: TGTGCCAGCAGTTACGAGGGTTCTGCGGACACTGAAGCTTTCTTT. The chain is built from TRBV6-5 and TRBJ1-1; D not resolved. CDR3 length equals 15 residues. Trimming left V 2 bases short and J 3 bases short, with 13 bases between. Germline CDR1 is MNHEY and CDR2 is SVGAGI.

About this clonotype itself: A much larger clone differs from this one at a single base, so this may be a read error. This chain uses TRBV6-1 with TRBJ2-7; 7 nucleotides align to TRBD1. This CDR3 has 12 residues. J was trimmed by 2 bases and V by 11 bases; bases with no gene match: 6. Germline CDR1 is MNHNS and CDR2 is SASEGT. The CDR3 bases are TGTGCCGGCTGGGACAGAGCCTACGAGCAGTACTTC. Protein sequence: CAGWDRAYEQYF.

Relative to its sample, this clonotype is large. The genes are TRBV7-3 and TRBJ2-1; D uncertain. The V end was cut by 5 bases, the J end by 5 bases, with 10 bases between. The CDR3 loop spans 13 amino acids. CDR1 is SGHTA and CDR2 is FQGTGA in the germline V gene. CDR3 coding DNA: TGTGCCAGCAGCCCCGGACCTAACAATGAGCAGTTCTTC. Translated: CASSPGPNNEQFF.

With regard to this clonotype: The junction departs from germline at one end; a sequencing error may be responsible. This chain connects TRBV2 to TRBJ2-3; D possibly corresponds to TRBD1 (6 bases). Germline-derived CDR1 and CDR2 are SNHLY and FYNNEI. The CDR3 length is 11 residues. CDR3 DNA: TGCGCCAGCAGACGGACAGATACGAAGTATTTT. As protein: CASRRTDTKYF.

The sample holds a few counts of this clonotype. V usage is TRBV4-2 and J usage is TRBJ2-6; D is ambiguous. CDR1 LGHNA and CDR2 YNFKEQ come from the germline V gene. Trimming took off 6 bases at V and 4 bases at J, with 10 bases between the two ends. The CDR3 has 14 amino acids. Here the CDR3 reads CASRGREGANVLTF. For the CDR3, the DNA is TGTGCCAGCAGGGGAAGGGAAGGGGCCAACGTCCTGACTTTC.

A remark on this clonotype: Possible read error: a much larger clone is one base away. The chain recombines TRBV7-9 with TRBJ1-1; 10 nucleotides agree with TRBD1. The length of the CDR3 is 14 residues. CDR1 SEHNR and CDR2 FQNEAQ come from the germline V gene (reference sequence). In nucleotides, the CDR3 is TGTGTCAGCAGCTCTCCGGGACAGGGGACTGAAGCTTTCTTT. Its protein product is CVSSSPGQGTEAFF.

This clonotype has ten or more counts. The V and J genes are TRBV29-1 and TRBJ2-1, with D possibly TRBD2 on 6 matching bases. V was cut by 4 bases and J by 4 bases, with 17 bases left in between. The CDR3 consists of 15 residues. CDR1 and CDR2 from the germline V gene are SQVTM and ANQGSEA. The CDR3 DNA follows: TGCAGCGTTGCGCACGCCGGGAGAACATACAATGAGCAGTTCTTC. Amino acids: CSVAHAGRTYNEQFF.

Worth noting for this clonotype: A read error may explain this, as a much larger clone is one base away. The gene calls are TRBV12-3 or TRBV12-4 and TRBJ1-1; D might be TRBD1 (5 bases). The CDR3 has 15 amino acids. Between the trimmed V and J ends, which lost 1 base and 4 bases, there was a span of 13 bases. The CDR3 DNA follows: TGTGCCAGCAGTTTAGGTGGCGGGGGAGGCACTGAAGCTTTCTTT. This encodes CASSLGGGGGTEAFF.

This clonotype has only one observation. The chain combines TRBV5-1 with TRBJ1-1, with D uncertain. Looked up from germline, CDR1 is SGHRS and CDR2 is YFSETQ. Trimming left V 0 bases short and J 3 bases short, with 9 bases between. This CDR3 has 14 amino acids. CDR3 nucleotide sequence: TGCGCCAGCAGCTTGGGACACTCGGACACTGAAGCTTTCTTT. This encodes CASSLGHSDTEAFF.

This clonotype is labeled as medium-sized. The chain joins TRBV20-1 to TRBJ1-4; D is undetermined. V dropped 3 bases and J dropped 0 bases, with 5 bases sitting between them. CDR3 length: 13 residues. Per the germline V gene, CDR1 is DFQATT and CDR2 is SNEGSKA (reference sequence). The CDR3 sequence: CSARRPTNEKLFF. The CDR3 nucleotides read TGCAGTGCTAGGAGGCCAACTAATGAAAAACTGTTTTTT.

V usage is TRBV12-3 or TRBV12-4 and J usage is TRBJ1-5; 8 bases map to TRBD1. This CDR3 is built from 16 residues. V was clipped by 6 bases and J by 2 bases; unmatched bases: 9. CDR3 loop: CASRSQGARRNQPQHF. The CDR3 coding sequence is TGTGCCAGCAGATCCCAGGGGGCGCGACGCAATCAGCCCCAGCATTTT.

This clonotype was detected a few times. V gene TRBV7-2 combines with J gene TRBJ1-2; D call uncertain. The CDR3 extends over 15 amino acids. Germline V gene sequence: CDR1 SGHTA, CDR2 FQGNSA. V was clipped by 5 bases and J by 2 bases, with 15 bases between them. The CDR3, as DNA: TGTGCCAGCAGCACATCCCTAAACTCCAACTATGGCTACACCTTC. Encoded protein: CASSTSLNSNYGYTF.

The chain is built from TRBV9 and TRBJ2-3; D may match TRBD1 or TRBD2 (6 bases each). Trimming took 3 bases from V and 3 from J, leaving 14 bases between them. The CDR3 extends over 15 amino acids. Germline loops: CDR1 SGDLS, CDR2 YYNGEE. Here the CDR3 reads CASSALGGKTDTQYF. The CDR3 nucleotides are TGTGCCAGCAGCGCCCTGGGGGGCAAGACAGATACGCAGTATTTT.

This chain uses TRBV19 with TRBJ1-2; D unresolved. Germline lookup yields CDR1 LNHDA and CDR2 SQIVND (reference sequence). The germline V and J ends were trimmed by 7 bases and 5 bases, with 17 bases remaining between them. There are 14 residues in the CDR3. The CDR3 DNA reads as TGTGCCAGTAACGTGGACCGTTCGGCTTATGGCTACACCTTC. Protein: CASNVDRSAYGYTF.

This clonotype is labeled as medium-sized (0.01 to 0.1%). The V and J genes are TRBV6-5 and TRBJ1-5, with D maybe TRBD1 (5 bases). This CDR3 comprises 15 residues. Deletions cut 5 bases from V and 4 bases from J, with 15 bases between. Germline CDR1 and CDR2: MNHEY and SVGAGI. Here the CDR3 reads CASSTTSGANQPQHF. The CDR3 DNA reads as TGTGCCAGCAGTACAACGAGTGGGGCTAATCAGCCCCAGCATTTT.